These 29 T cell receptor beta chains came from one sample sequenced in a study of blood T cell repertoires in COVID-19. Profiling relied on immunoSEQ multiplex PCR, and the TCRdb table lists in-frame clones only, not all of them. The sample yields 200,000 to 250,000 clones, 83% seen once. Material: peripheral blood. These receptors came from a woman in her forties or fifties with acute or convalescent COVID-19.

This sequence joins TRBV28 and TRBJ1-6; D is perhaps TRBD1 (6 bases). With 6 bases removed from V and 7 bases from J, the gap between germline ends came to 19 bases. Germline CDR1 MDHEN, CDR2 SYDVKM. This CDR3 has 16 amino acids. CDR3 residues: CASSPFWGRINSPLHF. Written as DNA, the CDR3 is TGTGCCAGCAGCCCATTCTGGGGGCGCATCAATTCACCCCTCCACTTT.

CDR3: CASTGEGSQPQHF. The CDR3, as DNA: TGTGCCAGCACTGGGGAGGGGAGTCAGCCCCAGCATTTT. This chain joins TRBV6-1 and TRBJ1-5, with D perhaps matching TRBD1 (5 bases). Deletions cut 7 bases from V and 6 bases from J, with 13 bases between. The CDR3 totals 13 residues. Germline V gives CDR1 MNHNS, CDR2 SASEGT.

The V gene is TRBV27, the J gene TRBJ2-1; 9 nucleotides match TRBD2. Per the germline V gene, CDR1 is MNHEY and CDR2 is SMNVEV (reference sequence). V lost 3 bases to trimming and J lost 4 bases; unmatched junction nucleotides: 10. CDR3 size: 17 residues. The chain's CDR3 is CASSFSVAGVGYNEQFF. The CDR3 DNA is TGTGCCAGCAGTTTTTCGGTAGCGGGAGTGGGTTACAATGAGCAGTTCTTC.

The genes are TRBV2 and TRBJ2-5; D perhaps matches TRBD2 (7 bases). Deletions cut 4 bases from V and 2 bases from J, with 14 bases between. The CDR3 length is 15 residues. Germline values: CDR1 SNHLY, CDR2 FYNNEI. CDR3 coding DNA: TGTGCCAGCAGTGGTCAGGGGAGGGGTCAAGAGACCCAGTACTTC. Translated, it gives CASSGQGRGQETQYF. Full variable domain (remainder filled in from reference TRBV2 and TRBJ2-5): EPEVTQTPSHQVTQMGQEVILRCVPISNHLYFYWYRQILGQKVEFLVSFYNNEISEKSEIFDDQFSVERPDGSNFTLKIRSTKLEDSAMYFCASSGQGRGQETQYFGPGTRLLVL.

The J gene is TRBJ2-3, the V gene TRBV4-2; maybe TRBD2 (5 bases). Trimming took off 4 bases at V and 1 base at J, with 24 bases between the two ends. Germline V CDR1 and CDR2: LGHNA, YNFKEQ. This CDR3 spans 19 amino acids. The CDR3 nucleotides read TGTGCCAGCAGCCCTCGTGGCGGGCCCACCGAGGCGGGCACAGATACGCAGTATTTT. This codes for CASSPRGGPTEAGTDTQYF.

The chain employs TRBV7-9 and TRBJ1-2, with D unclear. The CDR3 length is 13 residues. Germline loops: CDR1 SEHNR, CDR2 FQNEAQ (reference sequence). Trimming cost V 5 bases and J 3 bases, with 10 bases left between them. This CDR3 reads CASSPGSHYGYTF. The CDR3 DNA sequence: TGTGCCAGCAGCCCCGGGTCCCACTATGGCTACACCTTC.

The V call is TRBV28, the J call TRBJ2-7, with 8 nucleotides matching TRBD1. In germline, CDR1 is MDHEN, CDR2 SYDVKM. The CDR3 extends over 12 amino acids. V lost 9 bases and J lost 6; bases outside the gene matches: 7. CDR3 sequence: CASRQGQGEQYF. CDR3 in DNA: TGTGCCAGTAGACAGGGGCAGGGCGAGCAGTACTTC.

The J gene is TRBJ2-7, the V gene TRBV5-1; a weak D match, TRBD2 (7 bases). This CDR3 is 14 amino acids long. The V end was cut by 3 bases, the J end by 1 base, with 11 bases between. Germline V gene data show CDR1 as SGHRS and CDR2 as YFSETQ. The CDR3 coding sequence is TGCGCCAGCAGCTCGAGGGGGGGATCCTACGAGCAGTACTTC. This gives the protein CASSSRGGSYEQYF.

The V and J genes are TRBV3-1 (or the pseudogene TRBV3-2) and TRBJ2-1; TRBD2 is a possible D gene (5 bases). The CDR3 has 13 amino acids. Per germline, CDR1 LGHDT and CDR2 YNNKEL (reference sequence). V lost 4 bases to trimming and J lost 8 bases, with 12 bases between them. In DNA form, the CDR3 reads TGTGCCAGCAGCCGAGCTAGCTTTGATGAGCAGTTCTTC. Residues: CASSRASFDEQFF.

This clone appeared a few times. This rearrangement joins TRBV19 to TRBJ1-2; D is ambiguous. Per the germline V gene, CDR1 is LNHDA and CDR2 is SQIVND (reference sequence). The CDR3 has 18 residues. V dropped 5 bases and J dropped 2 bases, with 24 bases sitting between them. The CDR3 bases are TGTGCCAGTAGTCATCCATTAAGAGGGCAGAGGCGAAACTATGGCTACACCTTC. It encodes CASSHPLRGQRRNYGYTF.

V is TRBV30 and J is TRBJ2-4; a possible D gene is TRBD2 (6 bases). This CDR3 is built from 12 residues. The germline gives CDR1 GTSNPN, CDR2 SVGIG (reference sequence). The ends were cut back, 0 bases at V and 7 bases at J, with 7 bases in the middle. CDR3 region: CAWSVGGNIQYF. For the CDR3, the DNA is TGTGCCTGGAGTGTTGGAGGGAACATTCAGTACTTC.

DNA for the CDR3: TGTGCCAGCAGCGTCTCAGCGGGAGGCTACGAGCAGTACTTC. Protein product: CASSVSAGGYEQYF. The genes are TRBV9 and TRBJ2-7; 9 bases are shared with TRBD2. CDR3 length: 14 amino acids. V lost 2 bases and J lost 3; bases outside the gene matches: 3. CDR1 is SGDLS and CDR2 is YYNGEE in the germline V gene.

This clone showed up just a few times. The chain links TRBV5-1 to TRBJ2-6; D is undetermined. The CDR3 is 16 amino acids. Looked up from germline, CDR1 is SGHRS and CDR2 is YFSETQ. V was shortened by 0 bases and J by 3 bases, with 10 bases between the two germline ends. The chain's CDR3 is CASSLAGMFGANVLTF. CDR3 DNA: TGCGCCAGCAGCTTGGCAGGAATGTTTGGGGCCAACGTCCTGACTTTC.

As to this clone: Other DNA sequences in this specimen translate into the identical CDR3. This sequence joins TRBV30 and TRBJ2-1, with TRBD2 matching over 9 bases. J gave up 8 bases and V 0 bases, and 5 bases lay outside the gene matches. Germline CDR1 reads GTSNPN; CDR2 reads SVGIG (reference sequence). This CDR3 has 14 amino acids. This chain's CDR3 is CAWSVGGGADEQFF. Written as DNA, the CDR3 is TGTGCCTGGAGTGTGGGCGGGGGGGCGGATGAGCAGTTCTTC.

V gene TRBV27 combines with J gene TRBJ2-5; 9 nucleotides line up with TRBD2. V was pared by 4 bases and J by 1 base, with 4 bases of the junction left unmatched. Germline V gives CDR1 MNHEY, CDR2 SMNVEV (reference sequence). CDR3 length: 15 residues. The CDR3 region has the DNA TGTGCCAGCAGTTCCCCGCGGGGGGGCCAAGAGACCCAGTACTTC. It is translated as CASSSPRGGQETQYF.

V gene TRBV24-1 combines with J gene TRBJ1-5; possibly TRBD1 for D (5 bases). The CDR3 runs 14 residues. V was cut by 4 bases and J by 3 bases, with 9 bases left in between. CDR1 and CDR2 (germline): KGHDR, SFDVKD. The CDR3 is CATSDRAYNQPQHF. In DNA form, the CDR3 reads TGTGCCACCAGTGACAGGGCCTACAATCAGCCCCAGCATTTT.

The CDR3: CASRGASVHAQYF. For the CDR3, the DNA is TGTGCCAGCAGGGGGGCTAGCGTTCATGCGCAGTATTTT. This chain uses TRBV19 with TRBJ2-3; tentatively, D is TRBD1 (7 bases). Germline V gives CDR1 LNHDA, CDR2 SQIVND (reference sequence). The CDR3 runs 13 residues. Trimming stripped 9 bases from V and 10 bases from J, with 20 bases between.

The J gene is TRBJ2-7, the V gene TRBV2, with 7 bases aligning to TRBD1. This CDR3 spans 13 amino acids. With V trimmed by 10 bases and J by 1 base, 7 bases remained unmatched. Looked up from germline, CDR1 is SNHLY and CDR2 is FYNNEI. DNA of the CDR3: TGTGCCACCCTAGGGACAGATTCCTACGAGCAGTACTTC. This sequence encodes CATLGTDSYEQYF.

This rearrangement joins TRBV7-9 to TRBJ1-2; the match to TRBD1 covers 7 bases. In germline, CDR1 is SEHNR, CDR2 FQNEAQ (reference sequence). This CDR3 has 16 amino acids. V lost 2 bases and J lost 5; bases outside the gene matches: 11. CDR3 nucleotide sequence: TGTGCCAGCAGCTTAATGGGGACAGCCCGAGTTTATGGCTACACCTTC. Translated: CASSLMGTARVYGYTF.

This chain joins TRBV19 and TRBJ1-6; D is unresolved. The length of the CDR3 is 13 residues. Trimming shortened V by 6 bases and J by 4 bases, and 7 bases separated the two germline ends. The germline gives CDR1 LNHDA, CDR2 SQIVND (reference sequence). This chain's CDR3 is CASSEEYNSPLHF. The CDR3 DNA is TGTGCCAGTAGCGAGGAGTATAATTCACCCCTCCACTTT.

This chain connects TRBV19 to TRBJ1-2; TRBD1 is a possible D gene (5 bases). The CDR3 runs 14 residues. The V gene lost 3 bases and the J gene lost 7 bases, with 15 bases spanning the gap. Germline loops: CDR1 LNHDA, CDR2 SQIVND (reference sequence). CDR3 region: CASSMSASDIGYTF. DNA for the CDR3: TGTGCCAGTAGTATGTCAGCGTCGGACATTGGCTACACCTTC.

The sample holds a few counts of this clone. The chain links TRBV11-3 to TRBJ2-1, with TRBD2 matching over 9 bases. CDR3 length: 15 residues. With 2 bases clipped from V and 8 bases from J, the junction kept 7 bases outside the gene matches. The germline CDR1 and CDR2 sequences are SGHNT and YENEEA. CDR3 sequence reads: CASSLYGGGADEQFF. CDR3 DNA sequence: TGTGCCAGCAGCTTATATGGCGGGGGGGCGGATGAGCAGTTCTTC.

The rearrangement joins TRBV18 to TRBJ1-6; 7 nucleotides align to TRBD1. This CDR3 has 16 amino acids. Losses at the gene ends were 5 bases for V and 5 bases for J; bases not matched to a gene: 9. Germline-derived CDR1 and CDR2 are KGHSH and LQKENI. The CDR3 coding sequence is TGTGCCAGCTCAATACAGGGGACTCAAGATAATTCACCCCTCCACTTT. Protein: CASSIQGTQDNSPLHF.

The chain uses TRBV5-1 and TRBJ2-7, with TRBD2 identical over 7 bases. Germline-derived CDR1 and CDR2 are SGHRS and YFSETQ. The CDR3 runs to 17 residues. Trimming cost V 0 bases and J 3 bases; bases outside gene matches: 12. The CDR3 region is CASSLDPQWAGVYEQYF. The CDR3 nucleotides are TGCGCCAGCAGCTTGGATCCACAGTGGGCGGGAGTCTACGAGCAGTACTTC.

The DNA of the CDR3 is TGTGCCAGCAGCTTGGTGGGGACAGGGGTCTCCTATAATTCACCCCTCCACTTT. It yields the protein CASSLVGTGVSYNSPLHF. The V call is TRBV5-4, the J call TRBJ1-6; 10 bases agree with TRBD1. The V gene's germline CDR1 is SGHNT and CDR2 YYREEE (reference sequence). The CDR3 consists of 18 residues. Germline trimming cut 0 bases from V and 0 bases from J; bases unmatched to any gene: 3.

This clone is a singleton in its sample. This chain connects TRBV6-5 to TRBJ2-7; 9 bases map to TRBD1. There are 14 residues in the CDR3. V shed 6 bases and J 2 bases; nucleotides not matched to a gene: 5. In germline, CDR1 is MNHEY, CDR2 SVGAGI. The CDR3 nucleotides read TGTGCCAGCAGATCCGGGACAGGGACCTACGAGCAGTACTTC. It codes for CASRSGTGTYEQYF.

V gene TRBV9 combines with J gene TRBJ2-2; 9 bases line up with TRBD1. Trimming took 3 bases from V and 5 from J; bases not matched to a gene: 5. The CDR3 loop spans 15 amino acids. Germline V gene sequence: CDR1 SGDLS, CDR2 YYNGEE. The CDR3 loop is CASSALQGATGELFF. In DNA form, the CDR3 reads TGTGCCAGCAGCGCTTTACAGGGGGCGACCGGGGAGCTGTTTTTT.

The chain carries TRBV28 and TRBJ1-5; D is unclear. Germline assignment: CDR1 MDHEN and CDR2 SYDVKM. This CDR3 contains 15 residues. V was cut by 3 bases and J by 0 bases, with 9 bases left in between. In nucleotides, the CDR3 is TGTGCCAGCAGTTTCTTCACAGTTAGCAATCAGCCCCAGCATTTT. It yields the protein CASSFFTVSNQPQHF.

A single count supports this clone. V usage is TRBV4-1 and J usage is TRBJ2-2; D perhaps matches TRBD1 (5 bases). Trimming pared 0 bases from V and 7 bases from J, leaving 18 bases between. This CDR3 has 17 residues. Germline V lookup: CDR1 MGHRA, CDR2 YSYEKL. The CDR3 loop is CASSQENPPGLFGELFF. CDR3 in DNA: TGCGCCAGCAGCCAAGAGAATCCCCCAGGGTTATTCGGGGAGCTGTTTTTT.